This is a list of T cell receptor beta chains from one sample in a study of T cells after yellow fever vaccination. Via MiXCR, TCRdb re-called the 5' RACE reads, giving one row per CDR3 protein. Found here are hundreds of thousands of distinct CDR3 sequences, 9% to 15% of them singletons; the top ten hold 15%. Here the sequenced sample was PBMCs, taken on the day of the yellow fever booster vaccination. The receptors shown here come from a man aged 30 to 45 who received the YFV17D yellow fever vaccine. Both conserved end residues are part of each CDR3. Each record gives: clone size, V gene, J gene, D gene, CDR3 DNA, CDR3 protein. The D gene is left open where the match is weak. For some rows the clone size is stated as once, few or many, or as a class when expanded; others skip it.

abundance: NA; v_gene: TRBV12-3/TRBV12-4; j_gene: TRBJ2-5; d_gene: NA; CDR3nt: TGTGCCAGCAGCCCTCATGGGGCGACCCAGTACTTC; CDR3aa: CASSPHGATQYF
abundance: NA; v_gene: TRBV5-1; j_gene: TRBJ2-3; d_gene: TRBD2; CDR3nt: TGCGCCAGCAGCTCGGGGCGGACTAGTGACACAGATACGCAGTATTTT; CDR3aa: CASSSGRTSDTDTQYF
abundance: NA; v_gene: TRBV6-5; j_gene: TRBJ2-3; d_gene: TRBD2; CDR3nt: TGTGCCAGCAGTTACTCGAGTAGCGGGAAAACAGATACGCAGTATTTT; CDR3aa: CASSYSSSGKTDTQYF
abundance: NA; v_gene: TRBV7-8; j_gene: TRBJ2-1; d_gene: NA; CDR3nt: TGTGCCAGCAGCGTTAGTTCTAGTTTAACGGTGAATGAGCAGTTCTTC; CDR3aa: CASSVSSSLTVNEQFF
abundance: NA; v_gene: TRBV25-1; j_gene: TRBJ2-1; d_gene: TRBD2; CDR3nt: TGTGCCAGCAGTGACCCCCGGACTAGCGGGAGATTTGGCAATGAGCAGTTCTTC; CDR3aa: CASSDPRTSGRFGNEQFF
abundance: few; v_gene: TRBV7-2; j_gene: TRBJ2-3; d_gene: TRBD2; CDR3nt: TGTGCCAGCTCGACCACGGGCGGGAGGGGAGCAGATACGCAGTATTTT; CDR3aa: CASSTTGGRGADTQYF
abundance: few; v_gene: TRBV5-1; j_gene: TRBJ1-4; d_gene: NA; CDR3nt: TGCGCCAGCAGATCTTCCACCCCAACTAATGAAAAACTGTTTTTT; CDR3aa: CASRSSTPTNEKLFF
abundance: once; v_gene: TRBV7-9; j_gene: TRBJ1-1; d_gene: NA; CDR3nt: TGTGCCAGCAGCTTCGGTGGGATTAGGAACACTGAAGCTTTCTTT; CDR3aa: CASSFGGIRNTEAFF
abundance: NA; v_gene: TRBV18; j_gene: TRBJ2-1; d_gene: NA; CDR3nt: TGTGCCAGCTCACCAATGCAGACATCCTACAATGAGCAGTTCTTC; CDR3aa: CASSPMQTSYNEQFF
abundance: many; v_gene: TRBV5-1; j_gene: TRBJ2-2; d_gene: TRBD2; CDR3nt: TGCGCCAGCAGCTTGGAACTAGCGGGGAGCACCGGGGAGCTGTTTTTT; CDR3aa: CASSLELAGSTGELFF
abundance: few; v_gene: TRBV27; j_gene: TRBJ2-1; d_gene: TRBD2; CDR3nt: TGTGCCAGCAAGGGACTAGCGGGAGTAACTGATGAGCAGTTCTTC; CDR3aa: CASKGLAGVTDEQFF
abundance: few; v_gene: TRBV5-5; j_gene: TRBJ1-5; d_gene: NA; CDR3nt: TGTGCCAGCAGCTTGATAGGACAGAGCAATCAGCCCCAGCATTTT; CDR3aa: CASSLIGQSNQPQHF
abundance: few; v_gene: TRBV20-1; j_gene: TRBJ1-2; d_gene: TRBD1; CDR3nt: TGCAGTGTTTTAGGGGACAGGGGGTTTGGTGGCTACACCTTC; CDR3aa: CSVLGDRGFGGYTF
abundance: few; v_gene: TRBV20-1; j_gene: TRBJ2-5; d_gene: NA; CDR3nt: TGCAGTGCAACGATCGGGTACCAAGAGACCCAGTACTTC; CDR3aa: CSATIGYQETQYF
abundance: NA; v_gene: TRBV18; j_gene: TRBJ2-7; d_gene: NA; CDR3nt: TGTGCCAGCTCACGACAAAGGGGGAGCGATAACGAGCAGTACTTC; CDR3aa: CASSRQRGSDNEQYF
abundance: few; v_gene: TRBV19; j_gene: TRBJ2-1; d_gene: TRBD1; CDR3nt: TGTGCCAGTAGTATAGATGGGACAGGGAAATCGTATGAGCAGTTCTTC; CDR3aa: CASSIDGTGKSYEQFF
abundance: few; v_gene: TRBV6-2/TRBV6-3; j_gene: TRBJ1-5; d_gene: NA; CDR3nt: TGTGCCACTAGATCGGGGGGTACTAGCAATCAGCCCCAGCATTTT; CDR3aa: CATRSGGTSNQPQHF
abundance: NA; v_gene: TRBV10-3; j_gene: TRBJ2-7; d_gene: TRBD1; CDR3nt: TGTGCCATCAGTGAGCCCGGGACAGGGATAAGCTCCTACGAGCAGTACTTC; CDR3aa: CAISEPGTGISSYEQYF
abundance: NA; v_gene: TRBV5-1; j_gene: TRBJ2-1; d_gene: NA; CDR3nt: TGCGCCAGCAGCTTAGGACAGACGAATGAGCAGTTCTTC; CDR3aa: CASSLGQTNEQFF
abundance: NA; v_gene: TRBV7-9; j_gene: TRBJ2-1; d_gene: TRBD2; CDR3nt: TGTGCCAGCAGCTTACCTAGCGGGACCTTACACAATGAGCAGTTCTTC; CDR3aa: CASSLPSGTLHNEQFF
abundance: few; v_gene: TRBV20-1; j_gene: TRBJ2-3; d_gene: NA; CDR3nt: TGCAGTGCCAAACCTGGGGTAGGCACAGATACGCAGTATTTT; CDR3aa: CSAKPGVGTDTQYF
abundance: once; v_gene: TRBV5-1; j_gene: TRBJ2-1; d_gene: TRBD1; CDR3nt: TGCGCCAGCAGCTTGCAGGGACAGGGGAGTAGCACCGAGCAGTTCTTC; CDR3aa: CASSLQGQGSSTEQFF
abundance: many; v_gene: TRBV10-2; j_gene: TRBJ2-4; d_gene: TRBD2; CDR3nt: TGCGCCAGCAGCCCGCCACGAGCGGGGAACATTCAGTACTTC; CDR3aa: CASSPPRAGNIQYF
abundance: NA; v_gene: TRBV5-1; j_gene: TRBJ1-2; d_gene: TRBD1; CDR3nt: TGCGCCAGCAGCCGCGGACAGGGCGTAGGCTACACCTTC; CDR3aa: CASSRGQGVGYTF
abundance: NA; v_gene: TRBV29-1; j_gene: TRBJ1-1; d_gene: NA; CDR3nt: TGCAGCGTTGTCAGTCAGACAAATGAAGCTTTCTTT; CDR3aa: CSVVSQTNEAFF
abundance: few; v_gene: TRBV5-6; j_gene: TRBJ2-2; d_gene: NA; CDR3nt: TGTGCCAGCAGCTCAGGGCCACCCGTAAACACCGGGGAGCTGTTTTTT; CDR3aa: CASSSGPPVNTGELFF
abundance: NA; v_gene: TRBV5-1; j_gene: TRBJ1-3; d_gene: NA; CDR3nt: TGCGCCAGCAGCACGGGCTCCGTTTCTGGAAACACCATATATTTT; CDR3aa: CASSTGSVSGNTIYF
abundance: NA; v_gene: TRBV12-5; j_gene: TRBJ1-5; d_gene: TRBD1; CDR3nt: TGTGCTAGTGGCCGGGGACAGGGGGCTAATTTACGGGCAGGCCAGCCCCAGCATTTT; CDR3aa: CASGRGQGANLRAGQPQHF
abundance: few; v_gene: TRBV4-2; j_gene: TRBJ2-5; d_gene: NA; CDR3nt: TGTGCCAGCAGCCAAGAGGGGGGACGAGACGCGACCCAGTACTTC; CDR3aa: CASSQEGGRDATQYF
abundance: few; v_gene: TRBV7-2; j_gene: TRBJ2-3; d_gene: TRBD1; CDR3nt: TGTGCCAGCAGTCCGACAGGGGCACTTAGCACAGATACGCAGTATTTT; CDR3aa: CASSPTGALSTDTQYF
abundance: few; v_gene: TRBV6-2/TRBV6-3; j_gene: TRBJ2-5; d_gene: TRBD2; CDR3nt: TGTGCCAGCAGTTCCCTGGCGGGAGTCTCAGGGACCCAGTACTTC; CDR3aa: CASSSLAGVSGTQYF
abundance: few; v_gene: TRBV15; j_gene: TRBJ1-2; d_gene: NA; CDR3nt: TGTGCCACCAGCAGAGTAATTGACAGTCGTGGCTACACCTTC; CDR3aa: CATSRVIDSRGYTF
abundance: NA; v_gene: TRBV6-1; j_gene: TRBJ2-2; d_gene: NA; CDR3nt: TGTGCCAGCAGGCGGAATCAGGACACCGGGGAGCTGTTTTTT; CDR3aa: CASRRNQDTGELFF
abundance: few; v_gene: TRBV4-3; j_gene: TRBJ2-1; d_gene: TRBD2; CDR3nt: TGCGCCAGCAGCCCCGGGACTATCACCTACAATGAGCAGTTCTTC; CDR3aa: CASSPGTITYNEQFF
abundance: NA; v_gene: TRBV7-2; j_gene: TRBJ2-1; d_gene: TRBD2; CDR3nt: TGTGCCAGCAGCACTTCGACTAGCGGCGTTTCCTACAATGAGCAGTTCTTC; CDR3aa: CASSTSTSGVSYNEQFF
abundance: NA; v_gene: TRBV18; j_gene: TRBJ2-2; d_gene: TRBD2; CDR3nt: TGTGCCAGCTCACCACAGCGGGAGTACACCGGGGAGCTGTTTTTT; CDR3aa: CASSPQREYTGELFF
abundance: few; v_gene: TRBV10-2; j_gene: TRBJ1-2; d_gene: NA; CDR3nt: TGCGCCAGCAGAGTTAATGCCGGGACCAACTATGGCTACACCTTC; CDR3aa: CASRVNAGTNYGYTF
abundance: few; v_gene: TRBV20-1; j_gene: TRBJ2-3; d_gene: NA; CDR3nt: TGCAGTGCTAGACCCTCGTTGGCAGATACGCAGTATTTT; CDR3aa: CSARPSLADTQYF
abundance: NA; v_gene: TRBV3-1; j_gene: TRBJ2-1; d_gene: TRBD2; CDR3nt: TGTGCCAGCAGCCAAGGGACTAGCGGAAAGATTGGTGAGCAGTTCTTC; CDR3aa: CASSQGTSGKIGEQFF
abundance: NA; v_gene: TRBV15; j_gene: TRBJ2-5; d_gene: NA; CDR3nt: TGTGCCACCAGCAGTGGGACGGAAGAGACCCAGTACTTC; CDR3aa: CATSSGTEETQYF
abundance: many; v_gene: TRBV29-1; j_gene: TRBJ2-5; d_gene: NA; CDR3nt: TGCAGCGTTCCGGAGACCCAGTACTTC; CDR3aa: CSVPETQYF
abundance: many; v_gene: TRBV7-6; j_gene: TRBJ2-5; d_gene: NA; CDR3nt: TGTGCCAGCAGCTTCAGTGGGGGTAGAGAGACCCAGTACTTC; CDR3aa: CASSFSGGRETQYF
abundance: few; v_gene: TRBV7-8; j_gene: TRBJ1-3; d_gene: NA; CDR3nt: TGTGCCAGCAGTCCCAGGTTGGGAAACACCATATATTTT; CDR3aa: CASSPRLGNTIYF
abundance: NA; v_gene: TRBV28; j_gene: TRBJ2-7; d_gene: NA; CDR3nt: TGTGCCAGCAGACCCGGACAGTCAACCTACGAGCAGTACTTC; CDR3aa: CASRPGQSTYEQYF
abundance: few; v_gene: TRBV5-1; j_gene: TRBJ1-2; d_gene: TRBD1; CDR3nt: TGCGCCAGCACCGACAGGGTGGGGTATGGCTACACCTTC; CDR3aa: CASTDRVGYGYTF
abundance: NA; v_gene: TRBV7-8; j_gene: TRBJ2-1; d_gene: TRBD2; CDR3nt: TGTGCCAGCAGACTACTAGCGGGGTCCTACAATGAGCAGTTCTTC; CDR3aa: CASRLLAGSYNEQFF
abundance: few; v_gene: TRBV4-3; j_gene: TRBJ2-3; d_gene: TRBD2; CDR3nt: TGCGCCAGCAGTCTCGGACTAGCGGGATTTGCAGATACGCAGTATTTT; CDR3aa: CASSLGLAGFADTQYF
abundance: NA; v_gene: TRBV5-1; j_gene: TRBJ2-1; d_gene: NA; CDR3nt: TGCGCCAGCAGCTTGGCCCAACGGAACGTCTACAATGAGCAGTTCTTC; CDR3aa: CASSLAQRNVYNEQFF
abundance: few; v_gene: TRBV12-3/TRBV12-4; j_gene: TRBJ2-1; d_gene: NA; CDR3nt: TGTGCCAGCAGCCTTGGGGGTTTTGAGCAGTTCTTC; CDR3aa: CASSLGGFEQFF